This entry features one T cell receptor (beta chain) sequence. Its target is not known. The data are from a study of cytomegalovirus exposure and HLA in healthy donors. Germline loops: CDR1 MNHEY, CDR2 SVGAGI. Germline trimming cut 2 bases from V and 4 bases from J; bases unmatched to any gene: 5. CDR3 size: 15 residues. Primers: 60 Vbeta forward and 13 Jbeta reverse. Libraries were prepared by immunoSEQ multiplex PCR; TCRdb keeps only in-frame clonotypes and omits some of them. In all, the sample yields roughly 200,000 clones. Study-level findings and limits: Being productive about 87% or about 30% of the time was typical of most TCR beta V segments in an earlier analysis. In a later analysis, 15,000 to 20,000 TCR beta sequences were associated with HLA alleles at 0.05 false discovery rate.

The chain joins TRBV6-5 to TRBJ2-3; 8 positions match TRBD1. Sequenced input: PBMCs. The sequence derives from a girl under 10 years old in good health and CMV-seropositive. The CDR3 nucleotides read TGTGCCAGCAGTTACAGAGGACAGGGCGCAGATACGCAGTATTTT. Encoded protein: CASSYRGQGADTQYF.